Sequencing of this T cell receptor (beta chain) was carried out in a study of cytomegalovirus exposure and HLA in healthy donors. At the level of the study: As an earlier analysis found, roughly 180 million T cells yielded 117 million unique TCR beta sequences.

Regarding the study as a whole: In vitro assays verified that three CMV-associated chains recognized CMV antigens specifically. Analyzed later, most CMV-associated TCR beta chains appeared HLA-restricted. Earlier findings revealed that most TCR beta V segments proved productive either about 87% or about 30% of the time.

The study ran its PCR with 60 Vbeta and 13 Jbeta primers. Sequencing used immunoSEQ multiplex PCR; TCRdb keeps in-frame clones, though not all of them. The sample consists of about 210,000 clones, roughly 80% of them appearing once. Trimming at V came to 0 bases and at J to 5 bases, leaving 6 bases not matched to a gene. The CDR3 sequence is 17 residues long. Germline V gene data show CDR1 as SGHRS and CDR2 as YFSETQ. A few counts support this clone. Its specificity is not known. The V and J genes are TRBV5-1 and TRBJ2-5, with TRBD2 matching 14 bases. The source material was PBMCs. This receptor was obtained from a male donor in good health and CMV-seropositive. CDR3 nucleotide sequence: TGCGCCAGCAGCTTGGGACTAGCGGGAGGGCCGGGGGAGACCCAGTACTTC. It is translated as CASSLGLAGGPGETQYF.